This T cell receptor beta chain derives from a study of response to subunit inactivated influenza vaccine. Broader study findings: Authors suggested that a seasonal influenza vaccination recruits few new T cells each time.

The CDR3 loop spans 16 amino acids. Germline CDR1 LGHNA, CDR2 YSLEER. The V and J ends lost 0 bases and 2 bases, in that order; junction bases with no gene match: 7. This clonotype was observed at least ten times. What it recognizes is unknown. TCRdb analysed the RT-PCR reads with MiXCR anew, one entry per CDR3 protein. The sample carries 450,000 to 600,000 distinct CDR3 sequences, 7.6% recorded once. Source: PBMCs from blood, taken around 25 months after vaccination. This chain uses TRBV4-3 with TRBJ2-7; 7 nucleotides align to TRBD2. The TCR comes from a man between 45 and 75 years old who received an inactivated influenza vaccine. CDR3 residues: CASSQERTSVAYEQYF. The CDR3, as DNA: TGCGCCAGCAGCCAAGAACGAACTAGCGTAGCCTACGAGCAGTACTTC.